Listed below are T cell receptor beta chains from one sample, sequenced in a study of T cell repertoires in cytomegalovirus infection. These TCRs' antigens remain unknown. Using its own MiXCR run on the reads, TCRdb lists one record per CDR3 protein. The table has about 830,000 distinct CDR3 sequences, about 30% seen once. The specimen comprised cultured CD8+ T cells from PBMCs, sampled from culture after CMV antigen stimulation. These receptors originate from a human donor in good health (CMV status not recorded). Some clones in this sample may be carry-over from other donors' samples. Both conserved end residues are part of each CDR3. D genes are given only for firm matches. Some rows mark clone size as missing; the rest say once, few, many or name a class of expanded clone.

clone size	D gene	V gene	J gene	CDR3 protein	CDR3 DNA
NA	NA	TRBV11-3	TRBJ2-1	CASSAREGAYNEQFF	TGTGCCAGCAGCGCTAGGGAGGGGGCCTACAATGAGCAGTTCTTC
NA	NA	TRBV7-6	TRBJ2-5	CASNPTDEETQYF	TGTGCCAGCAACCCAACTGATGAGGAGACCCAGTACTTC
NA	NA	TRBV4-1	TRBJ2-3	CASSSGLTPDTQYF	TGCGCCAGCAGCTCCGGACTCACGCCAGATACGCAGTATTTT
NA	NA	TRBV4-2	TRBJ2-3	CASSQAGSEGDTQYF	TGTGCCAGCAGCCAAGCAGGGTCGGAAGGAGATACGCAGTATTTT
NA	NA	TRBV14	TRBJ1-3	CASSQDWGRDRKTIYF	TGTGCCAGCAGCCAAGATTGGGGCCGGGACCGGAAGACCATATATTTT
NA	NA	TRBV6-2/TRBV6-3	TRBJ2-1	CASISRDGRYNEQFF	TGTGCCAGCATCTCCCGGGACGGCAGGTACAATGAGCAGTTCTTC
NA	NA	TRBV6-6	TRBJ2-1	CASSYDRSTYNEQFF	TGTGCCAGCAGTTACGACAGGTCGACCTACAATGAGCAGTTCTTC
few	NA	TRBV15	TRBJ2-3	CATSRATGIQSWTDTQYF	TGTGCCACCAGCAGAGCGACAGGCATTCAAAGTTGGACAGATACGCAGTATTTT
many	NA	TRBV7-2	TRBJ1-1	CASSSGGEPNTEAFF	TGTGCCAGCAGCTCCGGGGGGGAACCTAACACTGAAGCTTTCTTT
few	NA	TRBV7-2	TRBJ1-4	CASSLDRPATNEKLFF	TGTGCCAGCAGCCTCGACAGACCTGCAACTAATGAAAAACTGTTTTTT
NA	NA	TRBV7-2	TRBJ1-1	CASSAPGGWAVF	TGTGCCAGCAGCGCCCCCGGGGGCTGGGCTGTCTTT
few	TRBD1	TRBV4-2	TRBJ2-5	CASSLDRGNQETQYF	TGTGCCAGCAGCCTAGACAGGGGAAATCAAGAGACCCAGTACTTC
few	TRBD1	TRBV10-3	TRBJ2-6	CAISESVTGAGANVLTF	TGTGCCATCAGTGAGTCGGTGACAGGGGCTGGGGCCAACGTCCTGACTTTC
NA	NA	TRBV27	TRBJ2-2	CASSLSVSGTGELFF	TGTGCCAGCAGTTTATCCGTTTCGGGGACCGGGGAGCTGTTTTTT
NA	NA	TRBV27	TRBJ2-2	CASSLRDSRGELFF	TGTGCCAGCAGTTTAAGGGACTCCCGCGGGGAGCTGTTTTTT
NA	NA	TRBV27	TRBJ2-1	CASSLTPPGSLNEQFF	TGTGCCAGCAGTTTAACCCCCCCGGGTAGTTTGAATGAGCAGTTCTTC
once	TRBD1	TRBV9	TRBJ2-1	CASSPRGPGSYNEQFF	TGTGCCAGCAGCCCAAGGGGGCCCGGCTCCTACAATGAGCAGTTCTTC
NA	NA	TRBV2	TRBJ1-2	CASSEVSMGGYTF	TGTGCCAGCAGTGAAGTCAGTATGGGGGGCTACACCTTC
few	NA	TRBV6-5	TRBJ1-5	CASRTGGANQPQHF	TGTGCCAGCAGAACGGGGGGAGCCAATCAGCCCCAGCATTTT
NA	NA	TRBV4-2	TRBJ2-1	CASSTPGDEQFF	TGTGCCAGCAGCACCCCCGGCGATGAGCAGTTCTTC
NA	NA	TRBV7-8	TRBJ2-1	CASSQGAGALYNEQFF	TGTGCCAGCAGTCAAGGGGCAGGGGCTCTCTACAATGAGCAGTTCTTC
few	TRBD1	TRBV12-3/TRBV12-4	TRBJ1-3	CASSLPRTGYSGNTIYF	TGTGCCAGCAGTTTACCAAGGACAGGGTACTCTGGAAACACCATATATTTT
few	NA	TRBV7-2	TRBJ1-6	CASSLETVYNSPLHF	TGTGCCAGCAGCTTAGAAACGGTTTATAATTCACCCCTCCACTTT
few	NA	TRBV6-5	TRBJ1-3	CASSYSTGWKGNTIYF	TGTGCCAGCAGTTACTCTACAGGGTGGAAAGGAAACACCATATATTTT
few	NA	TRBV14	TRBJ2-7	CASNLDVAYEQYF	TGTGCCAGCAACCTCGACGTTGCCTACGAGCAGTACTTC
many	NA	TRBV7-8	TRBJ2-3	CASNREHTQIDTQYF	TGTGCCAGCAACCGGGAACACACACAAATAGATACGCAGTATTTT
NA	NA	TRBV6-6	TRBJ2-2	CASRTSEADTGELFF	TGTGCCAGCAGGACCTCCGAGGCTGACACCGGGGAGCTGTTTTTT
NA	TRBD2	TRBV7-9	TRBJ2-3	CASSSPTSGGPVGTDTQYF	TGTGCCAGCAGCTCCCCAACTAGCGGGGGGCCAGTCGGCACAGATACGCAGTATTTT
NA	NA	TRBV12-3/TRBV12-4	TRBJ2-1	CASQGVIYEQFF	TGTGCCAGCCAGGGAGTTATCTATGAGCAGTTCTTC
once	TRBD1	TRBV2	TRBJ2-2	CASSAEQGRNTGELFF	TGTGCCAGCAGTGCCGAACAGGGGCGGAACACCGGGGAGCTGTTTTTT
NA	NA	TRBV6-5	TRBJ1-6	CASSYSFREPHSYNSPLHF	TGTGCCAGCAGTTACTCGTTCAGGGAACCTCACTCCTATAATTCACCCCTCCACTTT
few	NA	TRBV7-6	TRBJ1-4	CASSLVKISARLNEKLFF	TGTGCCAGCAGCTTAGTAAAAATTTCCGCGAGACTTAATGAAAAACTGTTTTTT
NA	NA	TRBV11-2	TRBJ1-1	CASSLFGTGTEAFF	TGTGCCAGCAGCTTGTTTGGAACGGGCACTGAAGCTTTCTTT
NA	TRBD1	TRBV28	TRBJ1-2	CANSLGPDRTF	TGTGCCAACAGTTTGGGGCCGGACAGGACCTTC
few	TRBD2	TRBV6-5	TRBJ2-2	CASRGLANTGELFF	TGTGCCAGCAGAGGACTAGCGAACACCGGGGAGCTGTTTTTT
many	TRBD1	TRBV7-2	TRBJ1-2	CASSLAGQGYGYTF	TGTGCCAGCAGCTTAGCAGGACAGGGTTATGGCTACACCTTC
once	TRBD1	TRBV20-1	TRBJ1-2	CSAPGGAGGYTF	TGCAGTGCTCCAGGGGGCGCTGGTGGCTACACCTTC
once	NA	TRBV6-5	TRBJ2-1	CATKKGHANEQFF	TGTGCCACCAAAAAAGGTCATGCAAATGAGCAGTTCTTC
NA	NA	TRBV12-3/TRBV12-4	TRBJ2-5	CASTPGLEGETQYF	TGTGCCAGCACCCCTGGGCTAGAGGGAGAGACCCAGTACTTC
NA	TRBD2	TRBV28	TRBJ2-7	CAGSGGTYEQYF	TGTGCCGGTAGCGGGGGCACCTACGAGCAGTACTTC
NA	NA	TRBV7-3	TRBJ2-2	CASSRTATLNTGELFF	TGTGCCAGCAGTCGAACTGCTACTTTGAACACCGGGGAGCTGTTTTTT
NA	NA	TRBV6-6	TRBJ1-5	CASSLGYTTPQPQHF	TGTGCCAGCAGTCTAGGGTATACCACGCCTCAGCCCCAGCATTTT
NA	NA	TRBV27	TRBJ1-2	CASRPGTPNYGYTF	TGTGCCAGCAGACCCGGGACACCGAACTATGGCTACACCTTC
NA	NA	TRBV19	TRBJ1-6	CASSIDLRVRYNSPLHF	TGTGCCAGTAGTATAGATCTGAGGGTTCGCTATAATTCACCCCTCCACTTT
few	NA	TRBV19	TRBJ2-1	CASSTGTINEQFF	TGTGCCAGTAGCACCGGGACCATCAATGAGCAGTTCTTC
NA	NA	TRBV6-2/TRBV6-3	TRBJ2-1	CASTNKRGSYNEQFF	TGTGCCAGCACTAACAAAAGGGGCTCCTACAATGAGCAGTTCTTC
few	NA	TRBV25-1	TRBJ1-1	CASSESLGLNTEAFF	TGTGCCAGCAGTGAAAGTTTGGGACTGAACACTGAAGCTTTCTTT
few	NA	TRBV28	TRBJ2-7	CASSNRGADEQYF	TGTGCCAGCAGTAACCGGGGGGCGGACGAGCAGTACTTC
NA	NA	TRBV11-2	TRBJ1-4	CASSLVFATNEKLFF	TGTGCCAGCAGCTTAGTTTTTGCAACTAATGAAAAACTGTTTTTT
NA	NA	TRBV12-3/TRBV12-4	TRBJ2-2	CASRPLNWDFGGELFF	TGTGCCAGCAGACCGTTAAACTGGGACTTCGGCGGGGAGCTGTTTTTT
few	NA	TRBV4-1	TRBJ2-4	CASSPAGAKNIQYF	TGCGCCAGCAGCCCCGCTGGGGCCAAAAACATTCAGTACTTC